What follows is one T cell receptor (beta chain) and its context. The data were taken from a study of cytomegalovirus exposure and HLA in healthy donors. 60 Vbeta and 13 Jbeta primers were used in PCR. Produced via immunoSEQ multiplex PCR; TCRdb's table is partial and in-frame only. In the table there are more than 150,000 clones, 76% of which are singletons. The V gene end was trimmed by 2 bases and the J gene end by 6 bases; junction bases not matched to a gene: 3. Germline V CDR1 and CDR2: SGHTA, FQGTGA. The CDR3 has 13 amino acids. The J gene is TRBJ1-1, the V gene TRBV7-3; 7 bases are shared with TRBD1. The TCR comes from a young man in good health and CMV-seronegative. The sequenced sample was PBMCs. CDR3 sequence: CASSLDREAEAFF. The CDR3 nucleotides read TGTGCCAGCAGCTTAGACAGGGAGGCTGAAGCTTTCTTT.